This is a list of T cell receptor beta chains from one sample in a study of cytomegalovirus exposure and HLA in healthy donors. TCRdb's copy holds only in-frame clones and misses some; the assay was immunoSEQ multiplex PCR. In the table there are 90,000 to 150,000 clones, around three quarters of which are singletons. The sample comprised PBMCs. These receptor sequences come from a woman between 25 and 40 years old in good health and CMV-seropositive. The CDR3 runs from the conserved cysteine through the conserved F or W. D genes are given only for firm matches. Clone sizes are given selectively: once, few, many, or a class where the clone is expanded.

v_gene	d_gene	abundance	j_gene	CDR3nt	CDR3aa
TRBV6-5	NA	NA	TRBJ2-6	TGTGCCAGCAGCGAACAGGGAACTGGGGCCAACGTCCTGACTTTC	CASSEQGTGANVLTF
TRBV6-1	TRBD1	NA	TRBJ1-6	TGTGCCAGCAGTGGGGGACAGGGCCCTTCTCGGAATTCACCCCTCCACTTT	CASSGGQGPSRNSPLHF
TRBV4-2	TRBD2	NA	TRBJ2-7	TGTGCCAGCAGCTCCAATAGCGGGGGCTCGATCGAGCAGTACTTC	CASSSNSGGSIEQYF
TRBV11-1	NA	NA	TRBJ2-3	TGTGCCAGCAGCCCAGTCAGGGGCACAGATACGCAGTATTTT	CASSPVRGTDTQYF
TRBV5-1	NA	NA	TRBJ2-1	TGCGCCAGCAGCTTGTGGCAGGCCGACTCCTACAATGAGCAGTTCTTC	CASSLWQADSYNEQFF
TRBV2	NA	NA	TRBJ2-5	TGTGCCAGCAGTGCGGGTCCTCCCCCAGAGACCCAGTACTTC	CASSAGPPPETQYF
TRBV28	TRBD1	NA	TRBJ2-7	TGTGCCAGCAGTTTAAGGGACAGGGGGACAAGTGAGCAGTACTTC	CASSLRDRGTSEQYF
TRBV19	NA	NA	TRBJ1-2	TGTGCCAGTAGTCTGGGGGCAAACTATGGCTACACCTTC	CASSLGANYGYTF
TRBV19	NA	few	TRBJ1-2	TGTGCCAGTAGTATTTTTTCAGACAGTCGGTATGGCTACACCTTC	CASSIFSDSRYGYTF
TRBV6-1	NA	NA	TRBJ2-7	TGTGCCAGCAGTGTGCGGGCAGAGCAGTACTTC	CASSVRAEQYF
TRBV6-1	NA	NA	TRBJ2-5	TGTGCCAGCAGAGAAAGGGTGTTGACAAAAACTAGGGAGACCCAGTACTTC	CASRERVLTKTRETQYF
TRBV6-1	NA	NA	TRBJ1-5	TGTGCCAGCAGGGCGGGGAGCAATCAGCCCCAGCATTTT	CASRAGSNQPQHF
TRBV19	TRBD1	NA	TRBJ1-1	TGTGCCAGTAGTCCCGGGACAGGGTTGGCCACTGAAGCTTTCTTT	CASSPGTGLATEAFF